This passage covers 2 T cell receptor beta chains from one sample sequenced in a study of T-cell reconstitution after alpha-beta-depleted transplantation in children. Unique molecular identifiers were built into the TCRbeta library. TCRdb fed the PCR reads into MiXCR, producing one record per CDR3 protein. The data show about 300,000 distinct CDR3 sequences, around 10% seen once. Sequencing was performed on PBMCs, taken before TCRalphabeta/CD19-depleted stem cell transplant. These receptors all stem from a boy in the first two years of life with acute myeloid leukemia, due to receive a stem cell transplant.

This clonotype was seen repeatedly, ten times or more. This chain links TRBV7-9 with TRBJ2-7; TRBD1 aligns across 8 bases. Per the germline V gene, CDR1 is SEHNR and CDR2 is FQNEAQ (reference sequence). The CDR3 is made up of 15 amino acids. V dropped 5 bases and J dropped 4; count of bases not matched to a gene: 10. For the CDR3, the DNA is TGTGCCAGCAGCCCCCAGACAGGGGAAGGGTACGAGCAGTACTTC. It encodes CASSPQTGEGYEQYF.

This clonotype was observed many times. The rearrangement links TRBV5-1 to TRBJ2-7; 10 bases align to TRBD1. Germline loops: CDR1 SGHRS, CDR2 YFSETQ. The V gene end was trimmed by 4 bases and the J gene end by 2 bases; junction bases not matched to a gene: 9. The CDR3 spans 16 residues. In DNA form, the CDR3 reads TGCGCCAGCAGCCCCCCGTGGACAGGGGGAACCTACGAGCAGTACTTC. Protein sequence: CASSPPWTGGTYEQYF.